These 21 T cell receptor beta chains were sequenced from one sample in a study of identical twins (dated by TCRdb to the mid-2010s). Libraries were constructed by 5' RACE. Reads for this sample came from an Illumina HiSeq 2000. TCRdb reanalyzed the raw reads on its own, using fastp at Q25 for trimming and MiXCR for clone calling, and kept in-frame beta chains. Here each entry gathers all rows of one CDR3 protein and keeps the most common genes and DNA. The table for this sample lists around 490,000 distinct CDR3 sequences; roughly 15% of them were counted only once. Roughly 0.43% of the sample goes to the ten largest clones. These same records also appear under a second study, on yellow fever vaccine responses in identical twins.

The sequenced sample was CD4+ T cells sorted from blood. The source of these receptors is a woman aged 18-29 years in good health.

This clonotype has only one observation. The chain recombines TRBV2 with TRBJ2-1; D might be TRBD1 (6 bases). Germline CDR1 and CDR2: SNHLY and FYNNEI. V was pared by 4 bases and J by 8 bases, with 21 bases between. CDR3 length: 16 amino acids. CDR3 nucleotides: TGTGCCAGCAGTGTCCAGGGGTGGCTCGAGAAGGATGAGCAGTTCTTC. The encoded protein is CASSVQGWLEKDEQFF.

The table lists this clonotype with a few counts. The chain employs TRBV5-1 and TRBJ2-7; 10 nucleotides align to TRBD2. The CDR3 covers 14 residues. CDR1 and CDR2 from the germline V gene are SGHRS and YFSETQ. J was trimmed by 0 bases and V by 5 bases; bases with no gene match: 2. The chain's CDR3 is CASRSSGSSYEQYF. CDR3 DNA: TGCGCCAGCAGATCTAGCGGGAGCTCCTACGAGCAGTACTTC.

The sample holds a few counts of this clonotype. This chain uses TRBV10-3 with TRBJ1-5; no clear D. The germline V gene has CDR1 ENHRY and CDR2 SYGVKD. The CDR3 runs 13 residues. The ends were cut back, 6 bases at V and 7 bases at J, with 13 bases in the middle. The CDR3 region has the DNA TGTGCCATCAGAGACGACGCCGGGCAGCCCCAGCATTTT. It encodes CAIRDDAGQPQHF.

This clonotype was counted between two and nine times. The chain is built from TRBV18 and TRBJ1-6, with a weak D call TRBD1 (5 bases). The CDR3 contains 12 residues. Trimming removed 0 bases at V and 12 bases at J, with 6 bases between. CDR1 is KGHSH, CDR2 LQKENI, per germline. CDR3 region: CASSPPGGPLHF. The CDR3, as DNA: TGTGCCAGCTCACCACCGGGGGGACCCCTCCACTTT. Together with reference TRBV18 and TRBJ1-6, the CDR3 gives the full variable domain: NAGVMQNPRHLVRRRGQEARLRCSPMKGHSHVYWYRQLPEEGLKFMVYLQKENIIDESGMPKERFSAEFPKEGPSILRIQQVVRGDSAAYFCASSPPGGPLHFGNGTRLTVT.

This clonotype was found a few times. V and J are TRBV27 and TRBJ1-4; no definite D call. CDR1 is MNHEY, CDR2 SMNVEV, per germline (reference sequence). The CDR3 has 14 residues. Deletions cut 5 bases from V and 8 bases from J, with 15 bases between. The CDR3 nucleotides read TGTGCCAGCAGTAGGGCCTTGGCGGGGGAAAAACTGTTTTTT. Translated: CASSRALAGEKLFF.

CDR3 sequence: CASSLLAGGPERETQYF. The CDR3 bases are TGCGCCAGCAGCCTCCTAGCGGGGGGGCCCGAGAGAGAGACCCAGTACTTC. The chain joins TRBV4-1 to TRBJ2-5, with 12 bases aligning to TRBD2. This CDR3 has 17 amino acids. Looked up from germline, CDR1 is MGHRA and CDR2 is YSYEKL. The V gene end was trimmed by 4 bases and the J gene end by 4 bases; junction bases not matched to a gene: 10.

Only a few counts were recorded for this clonotype. This chain connects TRBV3-1 to TRBJ2-7, with a possible D match to TRBD2 (6 bases). The ends were cut back, 4 bases at V and 5 bases at J, with 12 bases in the middle. Germline V gene data show CDR1 as LGHDT and CDR2 as YNNKEL (reference sequence). The CDR3 sequence is 13 residues long. CDR3 amino acids: CASSPGVSHEQYF. Here the CDR3 DNA reads TGTGCCAGCAGCCCGGGGGTTAGCCACGAGCAGTACTTC.

This clonotype was picked up a small number of times. The chain has TRBV5-1 and TRBJ2-1; D not certain. Germline values: CDR1 SGHRS, CDR2 YFSETQ. The CDR3 sequence is 14 residues long. Trimming took off 1 base at V and 5 bases at J, with 10 bases between the two ends. The CDR3 DNA reads as TGCGCCAGCAGCTTGTACGGACCAAACAATGAGCAGTTCTTC. Residues: CASSLYGPNNEQFF.

This clonotype was detected only once. J is TRBJ1-1 and V is TRBV28; 7 bases agree with TRBD1. Germline trimming cut 7 bases from V and 2 bases from J; bases unmatched to any gene: 4. Looked up from germline, CDR1 is MDHEN and CDR2 is SYDVKM. The CDR3 extends over 13 amino acids. This CDR3 reads CASTNRGNTEAFF. In DNA form, the CDR3 reads TGTGCCAGCACAAACAGGGGCAACACTGAAGCTTTCTTT.

This clonotype has more than one count but fewer than ten. The rearrangement links TRBV6-1 to TRBJ2-1; 8 positions match TRBD2. Germline V gene sequence: CDR1 MNHNS, CDR2 SASEGT. V was pared by 5 bases and J by 9 bases, with 12 bases of the junction left unmatched. The CDR3 contains 15 residues. This CDR3 is CASSPRLAGYGEQFF. DNA for the CDR3: TGTGCCAGCAGTCCCCGCCTAGCGGGTTATGGTGAGCAGTTCTTC.

This chain joins TRBV3-1 and TRBJ2-2; no definite D call. Germline CDR1 is LGHDT and CDR2 is YNNKEL (reference sequence). The CDR3 spans 13 residues. V was clipped by 6 bases and J by 1 base, with 6 bases between them. In DNA form, the CDR3 reads TGTGCCAGCAGGTACAAGAACACCGGGGAGCTGTTTTTT. It is translated as CASRYKNTGELFF.

The chain combines TRBV6-1 with TRBJ1-2, with 7 bases aligning to TRBD1. The junction had 14 bases not matched to a gene; V was cut back by 5 bases and J by 5 bases. The CDR3 consists of 16 residues. Germline CDR1 reads MNHNS; CDR2 reads SASEGT. CDR3 in amino acids: CASSPNRDSKLYGYTF. The CDR3 DNA sequence: TGTGCCAGCAGTCCAAACCGGGACAGCAAACTATATGGCTACACCTTC.

Only a few counts were recorded for this clonotype. The J gene is TRBJ2-3, the V gene TRBV6-1, with 7 bases lining up with TRBD1. Germline V gene lookup returns CDR1 MNHNS and CDR2 SASEGT. The CDR3 is 16 amino acids. The junction had 9 bases not matched to a gene; V was cut back by 6 bases and J by 0 bases. The CDR3 bases are TGTGCCAGCAGCCGGGGACAGTGGTCTAGCACAGATACGCAGTATTTT. Translating it yields CASSRGQWSSTDTQYF.

This clonotype was counted between two and nine times. V usage is TRBV10-3 and J usage is TRBJ2-3; maybe TRBD2 (6 bases). Germline V gene lookup returns CDR1 ENHRY and CDR2 SYGVKD. This CDR3 has 13 amino acids. V lost 11 bases, J lost 6 bases, and 18 bases lay in between. The CDR3 sequence is CAAEAGPGDTQYF. CDR3 nucleotide sequence: TGTGCCGCCGAGGCGGGGCCGGGGGATACGCAGTATTTT.

This clonotype appeared a few times. The chain links TRBV7-2 to TRBJ2-1; possible D gene TRBD2, 5 bases. This CDR3 comprises 11 residues. V lost 4 bases and J lost 8, with 6 bases in between. Germline CDR1 SGHTA, CDR2 FQGNSA. The CDR3 protein is CASSSSYEQFF. The CDR3 DNA is TGTGCCAGCAGCTCTAGCTATGAGCAGTTCTTC. Using reference TRBV7-2 and TRBJ2-1 for the parts outside the CDR3, the full variable domain is GAGVSQSPSNKVTEKGKDVELRCDPISGHTALYWYRQSLGQGLEFLIYFQGNSAPDKSGLPSDRFSAERTGGSVSTLTIQRTQQEDSAVYLCASSSSYEQFFGPGTRLTVL.

This clonotype was counted ten times or more. The chain joins TRBV29-1 to TRBJ2-1; 7 nucleotides align to TRBD1. V gave up 5 bases and J gave up 2 bases; unmatched junction bases: 9. There are 15 residues in the CDR3. The germline gives CDR1 SQVTM, CDR2 ANQGSEA. The DNA for the CDR3 is TGCAGCGTTAGACTACAGGGGCGCACCTACAATGAGCAGTTCTTC. Encoded protein: CSVRLQGRTYNEQFF.

This clonotype was found a few times. The chain couples TRBV12-3 or TRBV12-4 to TRBJ2-2; 7 positions agree with TRBD2. The J segment lost 3 bases and the V segment lost 6 bases, leaving 10 bases of the junction unmatched. CDR3 length: 16 residues. The CDR3 protein is CASSPEGLGYTGELFF. In DNA form, the CDR3 reads TGTGCCAGCAGCCCAGAAGGACTAGGCTACACCGGGGAGCTGTTTTTT.

This clonotype has more than one count but fewer than ten. V gene TRBV15 combines with J gene TRBJ2-1; no clear D. V lost 0 bases and J lost 4, with 16 bases in between. The CDR3 runs to 17 residues. CDR1 and CDR2 (germline): LNHNV, YYDKDF (reference sequence). The CDR3 bases are TGTGCCACCAGCAGAGATCCCCTGGGCGGAAAGTACAATGAGCAGTTCTTC. Translation: CATSRDPLGGKYNEQFF.

In its sample, this clonotype was seen many times. V usage is TRBV10-2 and J usage is TRBJ2-7; no clear D gene. The germline CDR1 and CDR2 sequences are WSHSY and SAAADI. CDR3 length: 12 residues. The V and J ends lost 5 bases and 0 bases respectively, with 5 bases between them. Here the CDR3 reads CASSYSSYEQYF. CDR3 bases: TGCGCCAGCAGTTACAGCTCCTACGAGCAGTACTTC.

Regarding this clonotype: A read error may account for a junction end that differs from germline. J is TRBJ2-1 and V is TRBV11-3; D call uncertain. Germline-derived CDR1 and CDR2 are SGHNT and YENEEA. The CDR3 is 15 residues long. The CDR3 here is CASSLDPQAHNEQSF. The CDR3 DNA reads TGTGCCAGCAGCTTGGACCCCCAAGCCCACAATGAGCAGTCCTTC.

This clonotype was seen more than once but under ten times. The V and J genes are TRBV4-1 and TRBJ2-3; TRBD1 agrees at 7 bases. The CDR3 contains 15 residues. Germline trimming cut 3 bases from V and 2 bases from J; bases unmatched to any gene: 5. CDR1 is MGHRA, CDR2 YSYEKL, per germline. The CDR3 DNA reads as TGCGCCAGCAGCCACGGGACAGTCGACACAGATACGCAGTATTTT. This codes for CASSHGTVDTDTQYF.